The 15 T cell receptor beta chains in this list originate from one sample, sequenced in a study of shared clonotypes between healthy human individuals. The protocol was immunoSEQ multiplex PCR, while the TCRdb copy is restricted to in-frame clones and leaves out a portion. The profile shows 1 million to 1.3 million clones, roughly 74% of them singletons. The material sequenced was memory CD4+ T cells from PBMCs. Documented subset: CD45RA-negative fraction. The receptor set was obtained from a man younger than 35 in good health. Some clones in this sample may be carry-over from other donors' samples.

J is TRBJ2-3 and V is TRBV7-9, with TRBD2 as a possible D gene (5 bases). The CDR3 has 16 residues. V was shortened by 5 bases and J by 4 bases, with 19 bases between the two germline ends. Per germline, CDR1 SEHNR and CDR2 FQNEAQ (reference sequence). CDR3 in DNA: TGTGCCAGCAGCCCCCGCGAGGGAACAAATCCAGATACGCAGTATTTT. As protein: CASSPREGTNPDTQYF.

The sample holds a few counts of this clone. The chain recombines TRBV28 with TRBJ2-7; TRBD1 or TRBD2 may be the D gene (5 bases each). CDR1 is MDHEN, CDR2 SYDVKM, per germline. The CDR3 contains 12 residues. With 11 bases removed from V and 2 bases from J, the gap between germline ends came to 13 bases. CDR3: CAAGTHAYEQYF. CDR3 bases: TGTGCCGCCGGGACCCACGCCTACGAGCAGTACTTC.

J is TRBJ2-4 and V is TRBV28, with D possibly being TRBD1 (6 bases). The CDR3 extends over 14 amino acids. Trimming cost V 6 bases and J 7 bases, with 16 bases left between them. Germline V gene data show CDR1 as MDHEN and CDR2 as SYDVKM. This CDR3 is CASSTNRVVNIQYF. DNA of the CDR3: TGTGCCAGCAGCACCAACAGGGTCGTTAACATTCAGTACTTC.

This clone has a single count. CDR3 protein: CASSSRVGGGEKLFF. The CDR3 region has the DNA TGTGCCAGCAGCTCCCGGGTAGGCGGGGGGGAAAAACTGTTTTTT. V and J are TRBV9 and TRBJ1-4; D perhaps matches TRBD1 (5 bases). Germline CDR1 is SGDLS and CDR2 is YYNGEE. The CDR3 has 15 residues. V lost 4 bases and J lost 8, with 18 bases in between. The variable domain in full, completed from reference TRBV9 and TRBJ1-4, reads DSGVTQTPKHLITATGQRVTLRCSPRSGDLSVYWYQQSLDQGLQFLIQYYNGEERAKGNILERFSAQQFPDLHSELNLSSLELGDSALYFCASSSRVGGGEKLFFGSGTQLSVL.

The chain uses TRBV27 and TRBJ1-5; D is undetermined. V lost 3 bases, J lost 3 bases, and 12 bases lay in between. The CDR3 loop spans 15 amino acids. Germline V CDR1 and CDR2: MNHEY, SMNVEV (reference sequence). The DNA of the CDR3 is TGTGCCAGCAGTTTTAGCCAGGTTAACAATCAGCCCCAGCATTTT. Amino acid sequence: CASSFSQVNNQPQHF.

The chain is built from TRBV5-1 and TRBJ2-2; D is unclear. V was trimmed by 9 bases and J by 2 bases, leaving 14 bases between them. This CDR3 region has 14 residues. Germline CDR1 reads SGHRS; CDR2 reads YFSETQ. The CDR3 loop reads CATARSFNTGELFF. The CDR3 DNA reads as TGCGCCACCGCAAGGTCATTCAACACCGGGGAGCTGTTTTTT.

This clone has only one observation. The chain uses TRBV19 and TRBJ1-5; 7 bases fit TRBD1. V dropped 5 bases and J dropped 6; count of bases not matched to a gene: 16. This CDR3 region has 17 residues. The V gene's germline CDR1 is LNHDA and CDR2 SQIVND (reference sequence). The CDR3 loop is CASSLRGTAGRGQPQHF. CDR3 bases: TGTGCCAGTAGTTTGAGGGGGACAGCGGGTCGGGGTCAGCCCCAGCATTTT.

The chain uses TRBV11-2 and TRBJ2-1; D gene uncertain. There are 17 residues in the CDR3. Deletions cut 5 bases from V and 0 bases from J, with 17 bases between. Germline V lookup: CDR1 SGHAT, CDR2 FQNNGV. The CDR3 is CASSQIHFTSSYNEQFF. CDR3 bases: TGTGCCAGCAGCCAGATTCATTTCACAAGCTCCTACAATGAGCAGTTCTTC.

The V call is TRBV5-5, the J call TRBJ1-4, with D possibly being TRBD1 (5 bases). Per the germline V gene, CDR1 is SGHKS and CDR2 is YYEKEE (reference sequence). V lost 2 bases and J lost 8, with 13 bases in between. The CDR3 runs to 14 residues. CDR3 protein: CASSLSTAGEKLFF. The CDR3 coding sequence is TGTGCCAGCAGCTTATCGACAGCAGGGGAAAAACTGTTTTTT.

This chain connects TRBV7-2 to TRBJ1-4; D is undetermined. The CDR3 runs 15 residues. Germline V gene sequence: CDR1 SGHTA, CDR2 FQGNSA. Trimming cost V 4 bases and J 7 bases, with 16 bases left between them. The CDR3, as DNA: TGTGCCAGCAGCTCAGGTCCCCGGGGTGGTGAAAAACTGTTTTTT. The encoded protein is CASSSGPRGGEKLFF. Filled out from reference TRBV7-2 and TRBJ1-4, the complete variable domain reads GAGVSQSPSNKVTEKGKDVELRCDPISGHTALYWYRQSLGQGLEFLIYFQGNSAPDKSGLPSDRFSAERTGGSVSTLTIQRTQQEDSAVYLCASSSGPRGGEKLFFGSGTQLSVL.

This clone has a count of ten or more. The CDR3 loop is CASSLARTALYEQYF. CDR3 nucleotides: TGTGCCAGCAGCTTGGCCAGGACGGCACTCTACGAGCAGTACTTC. The chain has TRBV5-6 and TRBJ2-7; D uncertain. V lost 0 bases to trimming and J lost 3 bases, with 13 bases between them. There are 15 residues in the CDR3. Germline assignment: CDR1 SGHDT and CDR2 YYEEEE.

The V and J genes are TRBV28 and TRBJ2-7; 13 bases map to TRBD2. The CDR3 is made up of 13 amino acids. Germline V gene sequence: CDR1 MDHEN, CDR2 SYDVKM. Trimming took 3 bases from V and 11 from J; bases not matched to a gene: 4. DNA of the CDR3: TGTGCCAGCAGTTTGGGACTAGCGGGACAGAAGTACTTC. Its protein is CASSLGLAGQKYF.

The J gene is TRBJ2-7, the V gene TRBV15, with 11 nucleotides matching TRBD2. Germline-derived CDR1 and CDR2 are LNHNV and YYDKDF (reference sequence). The trim removed 2 bases at V and 2 bases at J, leaving 11 bases unmatched. This CDR3 has 18 amino acids. The CDR3 nucleotides are TGTGCCACCAGCAGACATAGCGGGAGGGCCAAGGTGGCCTACGAGCAGTACTTC. It encodes CATSRHSGRAKVAYEQYF.

This sequence joins TRBV27 and TRBJ1-2, with D uncertain. CDR3 length equals 13 residues. CDR1 and CDR2 from the germline V gene are MNHEY and SMNVEV (reference sequence). Trimming shortened V by 1 base and J by 0 bases, and 3 bases separated the two germline ends. The CDR3 DNA reads TGTGCCAGCAGTTTATTCTCTAACTATGGCTACACCTTC. It is translated as CASSLFSNYGYTF.

The chain couples TRBV27 to TRBJ1-5; TRBD1 aligns across 7 bases. This CDR3 is 15 amino acids long. The trim removed 6 bases at V and 6 bases at J, leaving 11 bases unmatched. The germline gives CDR1 MNHEY, CDR2 SMNVEV (reference sequence). In nucleotides, the CDR3 is TGTGCCAGCAGGAGAACAGGGGTAGAAAGTCAGCCCCAGCATTTT. Its protein is CASRRTGVESQPQHF.